This T cell receptor beta chain originates from a study of low-dose radiotherapy and immunotherapy resistance in tumors. CDR3 length equals 14 residues. Trimming removed 1 base from V and 1 base from J; junction bases left unmatched: 1. Per germline, CDR1 LNHNV and CDR2 YYDKDF (reference sequence). Primers used for first-strand cDNA, a TRAV- and TRBV-specific set, covered both alpha and beta chains. PCR amplification of the TCRs was performed with Phusion for 20 PCR cycles, and it relied on a constant-region primer together with a V-primer adapter. TCRdb re-called the reads through MiXCR, storing one row per CDR3 protein. The table has fewer than 6,500 distinct CDR3 sequences, roughly 80% seen once.

The sequence was collected from a human donor with advanced metastatic prostate, ovarian, gallbladder or colorectal cancer (not recorded which). This table probably holds off-target reads from a library built for another chain. The chain combines TRBV15 with TRBJ2-7, with 7 nucleotides matching TRBD2. The CDR3, as DNA: TGTGCCACCAGCAGAGTGCGGGAGTCCTACGAGCAGTACTTC. Residues: CATSRVRESYEQYF. Drawing the rest from reference TRBV15 and TRBJ2-7, the complete variable domain is DAMVIQNPRYQVTQFGKPVTLSCSQTLNHNVMYWYQQKSSQAPKLLFHYYDKDFNNEADTPDNFQSRRPNTSFCFLDIRSPGLGDTAMYLCATSRVRESYEQYFGPGTRLTVT.